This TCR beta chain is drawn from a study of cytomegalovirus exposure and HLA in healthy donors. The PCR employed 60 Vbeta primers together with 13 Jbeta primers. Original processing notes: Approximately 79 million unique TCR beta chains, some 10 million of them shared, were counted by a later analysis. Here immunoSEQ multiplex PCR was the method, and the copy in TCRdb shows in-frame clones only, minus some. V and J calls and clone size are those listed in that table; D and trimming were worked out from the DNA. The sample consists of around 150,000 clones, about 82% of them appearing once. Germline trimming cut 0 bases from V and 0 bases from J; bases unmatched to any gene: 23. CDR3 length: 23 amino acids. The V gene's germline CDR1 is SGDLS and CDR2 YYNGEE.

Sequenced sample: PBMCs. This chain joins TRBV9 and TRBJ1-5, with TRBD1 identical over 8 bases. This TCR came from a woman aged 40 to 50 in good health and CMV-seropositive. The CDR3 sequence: CASSVEILQGALPYPYSNQPQHF. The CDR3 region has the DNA TGTGCCAGCAGCGTAGAGATTCTGCAGGGGGCGCTTCCCTATCCCTATAGCAATCAGCCCCAGCATTTT.